Below, one T cell receptor beta chain is given with its context. Its antigen remains unidentified. This sample was taken from a study of cytomegalovirus exposure and HLA in healthy donors. Study observations and caveats: The classifier reportedly diagnosed cytomegalovirus status with high specificity and sensitivity. Among TCR beta chains of equal frequency, HLA-associated ones were more clonally expanded in a later analysis. Analyzed later, most CMV-associated TCR beta chains appeared HLA-restricted.

CDR3 length: 16 residues. With 2 bases clipped from V and 7 bases from J, the junction kept 11 bases outside the gene matches. The germline CDR1 and CDR2 sequences are SGHTA and FQGNSA. A multiplex PCR was run with 60 Vbeta primers and 13 Jbeta primers. In the source study's methods: An analysis performed later counted 73 million or so unique TCR beta chains (roughly 11 million of them shared). Data came from immunoSEQ multiplex PCR; TCRdb stores just in-frame clones and leaves some out. V, J and clone size were drawn from that table, and D and trimming were deduced from the DNA. The sample holds 150,000 to 200,000 clones; roughly 10% are singletons and the top ten take approximately 1.5%.

Sequencing input: PBMCs. The chain employs TRBV7-2 and TRBJ2-1, with 7 bases aligning to TRBD2. The clonotype was recovered from a woman aged 30 to 39 in good health and CMV-seropositive. CDR3 DNA sequence: TGTGCCAGCAGCTTACGACTAGCTCCTAAGGGGAATGAGCAGTTCTTC. Its protein is CASSLRLAPKGNEQFF.